This T cell receptor (beta chain) comes out of a study of blood T cell repertoires in COVID-19. Study overall: Sites across the United States, Italy and Spain contributed samples from acute and convalescent COVID-19. The analysed material was cDNA or gDNA that came from T cells, B-cell-depleted T cells, or PBMCs.

Germline loops: CDR1 MNHEY, CDR2 SMNVEV (reference sequence). V was clipped by 7 bases and J by 12 bases; unmatched bases: 8. The CDR3 sequence is 14 residues long. Per the study methods: From reference gene primer amplification, estimates of nucleated cell counts were derived. Profiling relied on immunoSEQ multiplex PCR, and the TCRdb table lists in-frame clones only, not all of them. Clone size and the V and J calls come from that table; the DNA yielded D and trimming. The sample holds roughly 160,000 clones, approximately 80% seen once. Sequenced: peripheral blood. This sequence joins TRBV27 and TRBJ2-1; 14 nucleotides align to TRBD2. The TCR sequence derives from a woman in her sixties with acute or convalescent COVID-19. CDR3 bases: TGTGCCAGCAAGGGACTAGCGGGGGTATCGGCGCAGTTCTTC. Its protein is CASKGLAGVSAQFF.